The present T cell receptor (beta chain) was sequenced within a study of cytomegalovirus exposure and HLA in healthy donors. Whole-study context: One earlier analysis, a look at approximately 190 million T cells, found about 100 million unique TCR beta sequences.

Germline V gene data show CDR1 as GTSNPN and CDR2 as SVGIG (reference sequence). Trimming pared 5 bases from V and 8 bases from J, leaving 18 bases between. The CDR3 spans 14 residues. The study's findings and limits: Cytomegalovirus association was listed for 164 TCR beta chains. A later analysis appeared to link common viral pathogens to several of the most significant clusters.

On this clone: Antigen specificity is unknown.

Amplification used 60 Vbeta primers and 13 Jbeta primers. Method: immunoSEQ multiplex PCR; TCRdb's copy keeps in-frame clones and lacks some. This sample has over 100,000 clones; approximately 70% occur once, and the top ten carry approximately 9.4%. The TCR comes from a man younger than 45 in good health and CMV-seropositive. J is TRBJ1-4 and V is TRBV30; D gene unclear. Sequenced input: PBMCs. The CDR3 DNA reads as TGTGCCTGGTTCCCCGGCGTTCCGGGGGAAAAACTGTTTTTT. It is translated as CAWFPGVPGEKLFF.